This TCR beta chain emerged from a study of blood T cell repertoires in COVID-19. Across the study: Collection of acute and convalescent COVID-19 samples took place in the United States, Italy and Spain. The analysed material was cDNA or gDNA that came from T cells, B-cell-depleted T cells, or PBMCs.

How the authors handled the data: Reference gene primer amplification gave nucleated cell count estimates. Measured with immunoSEQ multiplex PCR; TCRdb has only the in-frame clones, and not every one. The V and J calls and clone size were taken over from that table, and D and trimming were inferred from the DNA. The data hold about 87,000 clones, with around four fifths observed a single time. Germline CDR1 and CDR2: MNHEY and SVGAGI. V lost 2 bases and J lost 8; bases outside the gene matches: 6. The CDR3 is made up of 15 amino acids. This TCR was recovered from a woman aged 55-70 years with acute or convalescent COVID-19. The sequenced material came from peripheral blood. This sequence joins TRBV6-5 and TRBJ1-2; 12 bases are shared with TRBD1. The CDR3 bases are TGTGCCAGCAGTTACGGGACAGGGGGCTTGGGAGGCTACACCTTC. This translates into CASSYGTGGLGGYTF.